The present entry profiles one TCR beta chain with its context. This clone's antigen is unknown. The input lacks base qualities; no much larger clone sits a single base away. Via the germline V gene, CDR1 is SGHTA and CDR2 FQGNSA. Inclusive of the bounding cysteine and phenylalanine, the CDR3 is 15 residues long. The DNA shown is the 45-base CDR3, in frame from base 1. The junction shows trimming of 4 bases on V and 5 bases on J, plus 17 bases between the germline ends. The data were taken from a study of T-cell memory formation after mild COVID-19 (dated by TCRdb to the early 2020s). General notes on the study: TCR sequence clusters from the two donors were largely donor specific. The cohort comprised two young, previously healthy adult volunteers, one female and one male. In two donors, T-cell clones that expanded and contracted after mild COVID-19 were followed by sequencing TCRalpha and TCRbeta repertoires longitudinally.

Sequencing took place on an Illumina NovaSeq 6000. Using 5'RACE with constant-segment primers, TCRalpha and TCRbeta cDNA libraries were constructed, with sample barcodes and unique molecular identifiers added in the process. Trizol reagent was used to extract RNA from every sample. Library amplification was performed in two PCR steps, and a second sample barcode and Illumina TruSeq adapters were introduced in the second step. Sequencing of the libraries was done on an Illumina NovaSeq, producing 2 x 150 bp paired-end reads. The original methods were these. With migec v1.2.7, reads were demultiplexed and then collapsed into UMI-guided consensus sequences. With mixcr v2.1.11, UMI consensuses were aligned to TRA and TRB V and J templates and assembled into clonotypes. Clonotypes were classified as expanded or contracted when called significant by both edgeR and NoisET, with noise models trained on biological replicates. For edgeR calls, a false discovery rate-adjusted p below 0.01 and a log2 fold-change threshold of 1 were applied. PCA with hierarchical clustering of max-normalized trajectories of the 1000 most abundant clonotypes was used as exploratory dynamics analysis. Separately sequenced CD4+ and CD8+ repertoires were used to assign a CD4 or CD8 phenotype to each responding clone. The public reads were reprocessed in TCRdb via fastp at Q25 and MiXCR, keeping in-frame beta chains. Identical CDR3 protein sequences are pooled into one entry, listed with their most common genes and DNA. For this entry, the V and J calls and clone size follow TCRdb and not the study's own pipeline. Across this sample there are 200,000 to 300,000 distinct CDR3 sequences, with approximately 9% seen only once. In total, the top ten clones hold around a fifth of the sample.

General conclusions and limits of the study: The detection of some responding clones in pre-infection memory suggests that pre-existing cross-reactive memory T cells joined the SARS-CoV-2 response. Only a couple of mild cases were covered in the study, and larger cohorts including severe cases with pre-infection samples were considered necessary. Contracting CD4+ clones were located mainly in the CM and EM memory subsets, whereas CD8+ clones were found to be enriched in EMRA. SARS-CoV-2 specificity of the second-wave clones peaking on day 37 was not confirmed. Balanced CD4/CD8 phenotypes were observed for clones contracting from day 15 to 85, whereas a bias towards CD4+ was observed for a second wave of clones expanding from day 15 to 37.

Ficoll-Paque density gradient centrifugation was the method used to isolate PBMCs. Sequencing was performed on PBMCs or a T cell subset sorted from them (not recorded which). The chain employs TRBV7-2 and TRBJ1-2; the D gene is possibly TRBD1, with 6 bases matching. This receptor was identified in a man between 18 and 29 years old who had mild COVID-19 (a few samples of this study predate the infection). The sample titles of this study are shuffled in the database, so cell type and time point are left out; the donor was told from shared clones. The DNA is as follows: TGTGCCAGCAGCTCAAGTGTCGGGACAAAGTATGGCTACACCTTC. Its product reads: CASSSSVGTKYGYTF.